This TCR beta chain was captured in a study of beta chain features in type 1 diabetes. Findings and caveats of the study: In all four CD4+ subsets, TCRB CDR3 length was significantly, moderately reduced in type 1 diabetes.

The germline V gene encodes CDR1 SGHDT and CDR2 YYEEEE. Trimming cost V 6 bases and J 1 base; bases outside gene matches: 7. CDR3 length: 14 amino acids. In its sample, this clone was seen a few times. Its antigen is not identified. The sequenced template was cDNA made from the entire isolated RNA. Profiled with immunoSEQ multiplex PCR; TCRdb holds only in-frame clones, not every one. Among about 250,000 clones listed, under 13% were seen once. The sequenced material came from naive CD4+ T cells from blood. The TCR sequence derives from a man aged 25 to 40 with type 1 diabetes. The gene calls are TRBV5-6 and TRBJ2-7; 7 bases map to TRBD2. The CDR3 nucleotides read TGTGCCAGCACCCGATGGGAGGGGTCCTACGAGCAGTACTTC. Its translation is CASTRWEGSYEQYF. Supplemented by reference TRBV5-6 and TRBJ2-7, the full variable domain reads DAGVTQSPTHLIKTRGQQVTLRCSPKSGHDTVSWYQQALGQGPQFIFQYYEEEERQRGNFPDRFSGHQFPNYSSELNVNALLLGDSALYLCASTRWEGSYEQYFGPGTRLTVT.